This T cell receptor beta chain was recovered during a study of blood T cell repertoires in COVID-19. Enrolled through a virtual design, the participants were between roughly 18 and 95 years of age and came from under 30 US areas. This CDR3 has 16 amino acids. Germline V gives CDR1 LGHNT, CDR2 FRNRAP. The V segment lost 0 bases and the J segment 4 bases; nucleotides outside the gene matches: 5. Here immunoSEQ multiplex PCR was the method, and the copy in TCRdb shows in-frame clones only, minus some. The data hold about 370,000 clones, with just over 90% observed a single time. Material for sequencing was PBMCs or T cells enriched from blood (not recorded which). The chain uses TRBV12-5 and TRBJ1-2; 10 bases map to TRBD1. The clonotype originates from a woman in her forties who had been exposed to COVID-19. The CDR3 DNA follows: TGTGCTAGTGGTTTGGTACTCGGACAGGGGGGCTATGGCTACACCTTC. This sequence encodes CASGLVLGQGGYGYTF.